One T cell receptor (beta chain) is described in this entry. The antigen is unknown. Other DNA sequences of this sample code for an identical CDR3. The data were obtained in a study of shared clonotypes between healthy human individuals. Data came from immunoSEQ multiplex PCR; TCRdb stores just in-frame clones and leaves some out. The table records roughly 1.5 million clones, approximately 98% of them present only once. The ends were cut back, 4 bases at V and 4 bases at J, with 7 bases in the middle. The CDR3 loop spans 11 amino acids. Germline lookup yields CDR1 SQVTM and CDR2 ANQGSEA. Study outcomes and limitations: Large depth notwithstanding, sorted-subset sequencing proved incomplete by rarefaction. Estimated richness values were generally larger in naive subsets than in memory subsets.

The TCR sequence derives from a man aged 25 to 45 in good health. The chain employs TRBV29-1 and TRBJ2-5, with D possibly matching TRBD1 (5 bases). Sequences were obtained from naive CD4+ T cells sorted from blood. Specified subset: CD45RA+ positively selected. CDR3 sequence: CSVAQGETQYF. Written as DNA, the CDR3 is TGCAGCGTTGCGCAGGGAGAGACCCAGTACTTC.